This TCR beta chain emerged from a study of blood T cells in healthy people across ages. Study-wide results and caveats: The long-lived group displayed more naive CD4+ cells, plus higher diversity, than the aged donors did.

The CDR3 loop spans 14 amino acids. The germline V gene encodes CDR1 MNHEY and CDR2 SVGAGI. With a J-beta primer mix and a sample-barcoded 5' primer, a second PCR ran about 6 to 11 cycles. Each cDNA molecule carried a tag from a template-switch adaptor that contained 12 random nucleotides. Using its own MiXCR run on the 5' RACE reads, TCRdb lists one record per CDR3 protein. The sample contains about 900,000 distinct CDR3 sequences, roughly 60% of which appear only once. This clonotype was counted between two and nine times. Its target is not known. Sequencing was carried out using blood. This TCR was recovered from a young man in good health. The V and J genes are TRBV6-5 and TRBJ2-5; D is uncertain. Near its end, the DNA agrees better with TRBJ2-7, so the J call may be wrong. The CDR3 reads CASSPFGQIYEQYF. In DNA, the CDR3 is TGTGCCAGCAGTCCTTTTGGGCAGATCTACGAGCAGTACTTC.